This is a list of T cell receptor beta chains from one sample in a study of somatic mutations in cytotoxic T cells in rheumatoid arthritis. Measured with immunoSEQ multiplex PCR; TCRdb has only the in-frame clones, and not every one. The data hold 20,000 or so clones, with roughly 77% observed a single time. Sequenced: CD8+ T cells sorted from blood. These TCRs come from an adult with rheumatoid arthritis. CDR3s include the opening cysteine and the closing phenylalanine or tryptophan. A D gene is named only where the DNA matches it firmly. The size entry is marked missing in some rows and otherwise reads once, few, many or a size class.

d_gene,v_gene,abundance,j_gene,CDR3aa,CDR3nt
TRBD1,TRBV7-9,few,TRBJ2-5,CASSLAGRGRIETQYF,TGTGCCAGCAGCTTAGCGGGCAGGGGGCGCATTGAGACCCAGTACTTC
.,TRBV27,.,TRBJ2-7,CASSLSYPGQGQYF,TGTGCCAGCAGTTTATCCTATCCGGGTCAGGGGCAGTACTTC
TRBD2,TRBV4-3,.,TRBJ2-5,CASSQKAGDETQYF,TGCGCCAGCAGCCAGAAAGCGGGGGATGAGACCCAGTACTTC
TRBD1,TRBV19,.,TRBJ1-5,CASSNQGGQLTQPQHF,TGTGCCAGTAGTAATCAGGGGGGCCAACTGACTCAGCCCCAGCATTTT
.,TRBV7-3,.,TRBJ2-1,CASSLSGSSYNEQFF,TGTGCCAGCAGCTTATCCGGTAGCTCCTACAATGAGCAGTTCTTC
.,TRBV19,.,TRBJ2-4,CASSSQGKNIQYF,TGTGCCAGTAGTAGCCAGGGAAAAAACATTCAGTACTTC
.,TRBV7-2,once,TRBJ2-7,CASSYTVGEQYF,TGTGCCAGCAGCTACACAGTGGGCGAGCAGTACTTC
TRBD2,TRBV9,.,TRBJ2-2,CARQLGGRAKRTGELFF,TGTGCCCGCCAGCTCGGCGGGAGGGCCAAGAGGACCGGGGAGCTGTTTTTT
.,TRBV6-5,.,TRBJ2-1,CASSYSRTANEQFF,TGTGCCAGCAGTTACTCGAGAACAGCCAATGAGCAGTTCTTC
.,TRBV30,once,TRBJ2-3,CAWNKGSSTDTQYF,TGTGCCTGGAATAAGGGTTCTAGCACAGATACGCAGTATTTT
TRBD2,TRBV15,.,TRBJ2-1,CATSRGAGGSYNEQFF,TGTGCCACCAGCAGAGGAGCGGGAGGCTCCTACAATGAGCAGTTCTTC
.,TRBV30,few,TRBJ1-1,CAWSVSVNTEAFF,TGTGCCTGGAGTGTTTCGGTGAACACTGAAGCTTTCTTT
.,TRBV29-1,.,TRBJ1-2,CSVDDRVTNYGYTF,TGCAGCGTGGATGACAGAGTCACTAACTATGGCTACACCTTC
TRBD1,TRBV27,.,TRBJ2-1,CASSLATGGHEQFF,TGTGCCAGCAGTTTAGCGACAGGGGGCCATGAGCAGTTCTTC
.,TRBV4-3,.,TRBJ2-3,CASSQAGPGGTDTQYF,TGCGCCAGCAGCCAAGCGGGACCGGGGGGCACAGATACGCAGTATTTT
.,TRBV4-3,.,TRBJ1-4,CASSQWGEAGGNEKLFF,TGCGCCAGCAGCCAGTGGGGTGAAGCGGGGGGAAATGAAAAACTGTTTTTT
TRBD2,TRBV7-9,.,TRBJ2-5,CASSQLAGGETQYF,TGTGCCAGCAGCCAACTAGCGGGGGGAGAGACCCAGTACTTC
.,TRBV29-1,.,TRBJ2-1,CSVEDPGAGPTYNEQFF,TGCAGCGTTGAAGATCCCGGGGCGGGCCCCACCTACAATGAGCAGTTCTTC
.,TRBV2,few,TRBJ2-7,CASSEGGVEQYF,TGTGCCAGCAGTGAAGGTGGGGTCGAGCAGTACTTC
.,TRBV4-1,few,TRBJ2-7,CASSPSTRQEQYF,TGCGCCAGCAGCCCCTCCACCCGACAGGAGCAGTACTTC
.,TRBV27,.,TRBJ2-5,CASSLFNDQETQYF,TGTGCCAGCAGTTTATTTAACGACCAAGAGACCCAGTACTTC
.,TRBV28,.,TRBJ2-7,CASSRRDTPFSYEQYF,TGTGCCAGCAGCCGACGGGACACCCCCTTCTCCTACGAGCAGTACTTC
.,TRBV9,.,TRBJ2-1,CASSGGGVDEQFF,TGTGCCAGCAGTGGGGGTGGGGTTGATGAGCAGTTCTTC
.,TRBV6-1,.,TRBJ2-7,CASSGGLAVNYEQYF,TGTGCCAGCAGTGGGGGGCTAGCGGTAAACTACGAGCAGTACTTC
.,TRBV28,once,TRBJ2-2,CASSTDRYTGELFF,TGTGCCAGCAGTACAGACAGATACACCGGGGAGCTGTTTTTT
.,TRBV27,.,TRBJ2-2,CASSLDLSGELFF,TGTGCCAGCAGTTTAGATTTGTCCGGGGAGCTGTTTTTT
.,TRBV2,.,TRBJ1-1,CASSESGSPGWTEAFF,TGTGCCAGCAGTGAATCGGGCAGCCCTGGATGGACTGAAGCTTTCTTT
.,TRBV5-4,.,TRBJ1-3,CASSRIPRQPSGNTIYF,TGTGCCAGCAGCCGAATCCCACGACAGCCATCTGGAAACACCATATATTTT
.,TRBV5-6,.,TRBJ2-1,CASSDTSLVVNEQFF,TGTGCCAGCAGCGATACTAGCTTGGTCGTCAATGAGCAGTTCTTC
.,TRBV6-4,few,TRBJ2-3,CASSHRPTDTQYF,TGTGCCAGCAGTCACAGACCAACAGATACGCAGTATTTT
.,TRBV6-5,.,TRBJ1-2,CAASPAFNYGYTF,TGTGCCGCCAGCCCCGCCTTTAACTATGGCTACACCTTC
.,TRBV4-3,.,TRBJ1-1,CASSQETVISNTEAFF,TGCGCCAGCAGCCAAGAAACAGTTATATCGAACACTGAAGCTTTCTTT
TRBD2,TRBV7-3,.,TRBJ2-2,CASSPKPFGLDEFLNTGELFF,TGTGCCAGCAGCCCCAAACCCTTTGGACTAGACGAATTCCTTAACACCGGGGAGCTGTTTTTT
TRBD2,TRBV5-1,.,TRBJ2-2,CASAPLQRGDDTGELFF,TGCGCCAGCGCCCCACTCCAACGGGGGGACGACACCGGGGAGCTGTTTTTT
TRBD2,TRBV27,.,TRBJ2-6,CASSLFTSGMGGANVLTF,TGTGCCAGCAGTTTATTTACCAGCGGGATGGGTGGGGCCAACGTCCTGACTTTC
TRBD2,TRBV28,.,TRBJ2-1,CASRLSGRASYNEQFF,TGTGCCAGCAGACTGAGCGGGAGAGCATCCTACAATGAGCAGTTCTTC
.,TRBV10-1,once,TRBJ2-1,CASSASFSTERSYNEQFF,TGCGCCAGCAGTGCTTCCTTTTCGACGGAGAGGTCCTACAATGAGCAGTTCTTC
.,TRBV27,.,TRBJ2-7,CASMWTRDSYEQYF,TGTGCCAGCATGTGGACTCGCGACTCCTACGAGCAGTACTTC
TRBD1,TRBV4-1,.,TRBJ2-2,CASSHSGTGTGELFF,TGCGCCAGCAGCCATTCCGGGACAGGGACCGGGGAGCTGTTTTTT
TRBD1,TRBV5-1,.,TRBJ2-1,CASSIYGDRGYNEQFF,TGCGCCAGCAGTATTTATGGGGACAGGGGATACAATGAGCAGTTCTTC
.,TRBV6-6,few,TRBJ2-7,CASSGQSHVQYF,TGTGCCAGCAGTGGGCAGAGCCATGTGCAGTACTTC
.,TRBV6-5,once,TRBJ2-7,CASGLEGVEQYF,TGTGCCAGCGGCCTTGAGGGAGTTGAGCAGTACTTC
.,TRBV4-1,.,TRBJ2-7,CASSQDASFYEQYF,TGCGCCAGCAGCCAAGATGCTTCGTTCTACGAGCAGTACTTC
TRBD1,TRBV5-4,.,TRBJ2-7,CASSFGQGDNEQYF,TGTGCCAGCAGCTTTGGACAGGGGGACAACGAGCAGTACTTC
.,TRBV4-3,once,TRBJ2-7,CASSQYRSYEQYF,TGCGCCAGCAGCCAATACCGAAGCTACGAGCAGTACTTC
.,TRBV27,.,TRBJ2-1,CASSFRNEQFF,TGTGCCAGCAGCTTCCGCAATGAGCAGTTCTTC
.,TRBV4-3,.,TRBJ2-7,CASSQETAAYEQYF,TGCGCCAGCAGCCAAGAGACAGCCGCCTACGAGCAGTACTTC
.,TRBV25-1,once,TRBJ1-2,CASSARGGYGYTF,TGTGCCAGCAGTGCGCGGGGTGGCTATGGCTACACCTTC
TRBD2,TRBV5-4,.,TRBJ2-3,CASSWVSGVSTDTQYF,TGTGCCAGCAGCTGGGTAAGCGGGGTGAGCACAGATACGCAGTATTTT
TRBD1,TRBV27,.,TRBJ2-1,CASRGQGYNEQFF,TGTGCCAGCAGAGGACAGGGTTACAATGAGCAGTTCTTC
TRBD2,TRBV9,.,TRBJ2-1,CASQLGTSGYNEQFF,TGTGCCAGCCAATTGGGGACTAGCGGCTACAATGAGCAGTTCTTC
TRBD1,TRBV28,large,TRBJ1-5,CASSLGRGPQGPQHF,TGTGCCAGCAGTTTGGGCAGGGGGCCGCAAGGGCCCCAGCATTTT
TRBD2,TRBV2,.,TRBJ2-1,CASSGGTAGELNEQFF,TGTGCCAGCAGTGGTGGGACCGCGGGAGAGCTCAATGAGCAGTTCTTC
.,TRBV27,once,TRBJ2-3,CASSSPADTQYF,TGTGCCAGCAGCTCACCAGCGGATACGCAGTATTTT
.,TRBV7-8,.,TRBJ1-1,CASSFPDQNTEAFF,TGTGCCAGCAGCTTCCCTGACCAGAACACTGAAGCTTTCTTT
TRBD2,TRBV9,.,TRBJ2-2,CASSDNLAGNTGELFF,TGTGCCAGCAGCGACAACCTAGCGGGTAACACCGGGGAGCTGTTTTTT
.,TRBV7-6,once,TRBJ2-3,CASSRTGLNTDTQYF,TGTGCCAGCAGTCGTACAGGGCTCAACACAGATACGCAGTATTTT
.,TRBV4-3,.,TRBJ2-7,CASSQFRGARYEQYF,TGCGCCAGCAGCCAATTTCGCGGGGCCCGCTACGAGCAGTACTTC
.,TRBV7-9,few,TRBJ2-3,CASYSTDTQYF,TGTGCCAGCTATAGCACAGATACGCAGTATTTT